Below, 30 T cell receptor beta chains from the same sample are listed, as sequenced in a study of blood T cell repertoires in COVID-19. Some clones are missing from TCRdb's copy, which holds only in-frame ones; the method was immunoSEQ multiplex PCR. This sample has approximately 220,000 clones, with 90% found just once. The sequencing input was PBMCs or T cells enriched from blood (not recorded which). Receptors originate from a man under 40 who had been exposed to COVID-19.

This sequence joins TRBV29-1 and TRBJ1-1, with 7 bases identical to TRBD1. Losses at the gene ends were 7 bases for V and 2 bases for J; bases not matched to a gene: 4. The CDR3 spans 12 residues. Germline V lookup: CDR1 SQVTM, CDR2 ANQGSEA. The CDR3 is CSAGTDNTEAFF. CDR3 sequence (DNA): TGCAGCGCCGGGACAGACAACACTGAAGCTTTCTTT.

This rearrangement joins TRBV19 to TRBJ2-3; 7 positions agree with TRBD2. The CDR3 runs 15 residues. V gave up 6 bases and J gave up 1 base; unmatched junction bases: 7. Germline V gene lookup returns CDR1 LNHDA and CDR2 SQIVND (reference sequence). The CDR3 nucleotides are TGTGCCAGTAGGGGCGGGGGTATGGGCACAGATACGCAGTATTTT. It yields the protein CASRGGGMGTDTQYF.

V usage is TRBV13 and J usage is TRBJ2-3; D may be TRBD2 (6 bases). CDR1 and CDR2 from the germline V gene are PRHDT and FYEKMQ (reference sequence). With 3 bases removed from V and 3 bases from J, the gap between germline ends came to 22 bases. CDR3 size: 18 residues. CDR3 residues: CASSLGLGWGGVTDTQYF. Written as DNA, the CDR3 is TGTGCCAGCAGCTTGGGTTTAGGGTGGGGAGGAGTGACAGATACGCAGTATTTT.

The rearrangement uses TRBV9 and TRBJ1-5, with TRBD1 matching 11 bases. The CDR3 contains 15 residues. Germline V gene lookup returns CDR1 SGDLS and CDR2 YYNGEE. Trimming cost V 2 bases and J 7 bases; bases outside gene matches: 5. Here the CDR3 DNA reads TGTGCCAGCAGCGTGGGACAGGGGGATGGACAGCCCCAGCATTTT. Protein sequence: CASSVGQGDGQPQHF.

The chain employs TRBV6-5 and TRBJ1-1, with 9 bases lining up with TRBD1. The V gene's germline CDR1 is MNHEY and CDR2 SVGAGI. Germline trimming cut 6 bases from V and 5 bases from J; bases unmatched to any gene: 10. This CDR3 contains 15 residues. CDR3 sequence reads: CASRDTGGEGTEAFF. The CDR3 DNA sequence: TGTGCCAGCAGAGATACAGGGGGCGAGGGGACTGAAGCTTTCTTT.

V gene TRBV5-1 combines with J gene TRBJ2-3, with TRBD1 identical over 9 bases. The V and J ends lost 0 bases and 2 bases, in that order; junction bases with no gene match: 1. CDR1 is SGHRS, CDR2 YFSETQ, per germline. This CDR3 region has 15 residues. The CDR3 sequence: CASSLGTGDTDTQYF. In DNA, the CDR3 is TGCGCCAGCAGCTTGGGGACAGGGGACACAGATACGCAGTATTTT.

This clone came up once. This chain uses TRBV5-1 with TRBJ2-6, with TRBD1 as a possible D gene (5 bases). The germline V gene has CDR1 SGHRS and CDR2 YFSETQ. V lost 3 bases and J lost 0, with 10 bases in between. CDR3 length: 16 residues. The CDR3 sequence is CASSSPQGSGANVLTF. The CDR3 DNA reads TGCGCCAGCAGCTCCCCTCAGGGCTCTGGGGCCAACGTCCTGACTTTC.

The chain joins TRBV4-2 to TRBJ1-5; TRBD1 might be the D (5 bases). The CDR3 runs to 17 residues. Between the trimmed V and J ends, which lost 0 bases and 0 bases, there was a span of 12 bases. CDR1 and CDR2 from the germline V gene are LGHNA and YNFKEQ. For the CDR3, the DNA is TGTGCCAGCAGCCAAGAAGGAAGGGGTAATAGCAATCAGCCCCAGCATTTT. This gives the protein CASSQEGRGNSNQPQHF.

V gene TRBV6-5 combines with J gene TRBJ2-7, with TRBD1 as a possible D gene (6 bases). CDR3 length equals 12 residues. The ends were cut back, 8 bases at V and 2 bases at J, with 10 bases in the middle. In germline, CDR1 is MNHEY, CDR2 SVGAGI. The CDR3 DNA is TGTGCCAGCTCCCAGGGGCCCTACGAGCAGTACTTC. It encodes CASSQGPYEQYF.

This clone appeared a single time. The chain is built from TRBV19 and TRBJ2-2, with D unresolved. The germline V gene has CDR1 LNHDA and CDR2 SQIVND (reference sequence). Trimming pared 1 base from V and 6 bases from J, leaving 6 bases between. The CDR3 totals 13 residues. The CDR3 DNA reads as TGTGCCAGTAGTATAGTTAATCCCGGGGAGCTGTTTTTT. Its translation: CASSIVNPGELFF.

The chain joins TRBV12-3 or TRBV12-4 to TRBJ2-7; no clear D gene. This CDR3 is 12 amino acids long. Trimming removed 5 bases from V and 3 bases from J, with 8 bases in between. The CDR3 DNA reads TGTGCCAGCAGTCCGGAGAACTACGAGCAGTACTTC. It is translated as CASSPENYEQYF.

The J gene is TRBJ2-2, the V gene TRBV7-3; 9 nucleotides line up with TRBD2. Losses at the gene ends were 5 bases for V and 4 bases for J; bases not matched to a gene: 5. Germline V CDR1 and CDR2: SGHTA, FQGTGA. The length of the CDR3 is 15 residues. The CDR3 nucleotides read TGTGCCAGCAGCGGAGCGGGGGGATTCACCGGGGAGCTGTTTTTT. This translates into CASSGAGGFTGELFF.

The chain carries TRBV5-5 and TRBJ2-7, with 10 bases fitting TRBD1. The length of the CDR3 is 14 residues. V lost 0 bases and J lost 6; bases outside the gene matches: 3. CDR1 and CDR2 from the germline V gene are SGHKS and YYEKEE (reference sequence). This CDR3 reads CASSLGDRGAEQYF. The CDR3 DNA follows: TGTGCCAGCAGCTTGGGGGACAGGGGTGCCGAGCAGTACTTC. Full variable domain (outside the CDR3, taken from reference TRBV5-5 and TRBJ2-7): DAGVTQSPTHLIKTRGQQVTLRCSPISGHKSVSWYQQVLGQGPQFIFQYYEKEERGRGNFPDRFSARQFPNYSSELNVNALLLGDSALYLCASSLGDRGAEQYFGPGTRLTVT.

The chain carries TRBV9 and TRBJ1-3; unclear D gene. The ends were cut back, 4 bases at V and 0 bases at J, with 8 bases in the middle. The CDR3 consists of 14 residues. Germline values: CDR1 SGDLS, CDR2 YYNGEE. The CDR3: CASSLTHSGNTIYF. In DNA form, the CDR3 reads TGTGCCAGCAGCTTAACACACTCTGGAAACACCATATATTTT.

This clone was seen more than once but under ten times. The chain carries TRBV7-6 and TRBJ1-6, with a tentative D call TRBD1 (5 bases). The CDR3 is 16 residues long. CDR1 and CDR2 (germline): SGHVS, FNYEAQ. V was trimmed by 4 bases and J by 7 bases, leaving 17 bases between them. CDR3 sequence: CASSSAKGTGNSPLHF. The DNA of the CDR3 is TGTGCCAGCAGCTCCGCTAAAGGGACTGGAAATTCACCCCTCCACTTT. Full variable domain (outside the CDR3, taken from reference TRBV7-6 and TRBJ1-6): GAGVSQSPRYKVTKRGQDVALRCDPISGHVSLYWYRQALGQGPEFLTYFNYEAQQDKSGLPNDRFSAERPEGSISTLTIQRTEQRDSAMYRCASSSAKGTGNSPLHFGNGTRLTVT.

V gene TRBV5-1 combines with J gene TRBJ1-1; D uncertain. The ends were cut back, 0 bases at V and 5 bases at J, with 8 bases in the middle. This CDR3 has 13 residues. Germline lookup yields CDR1 SGHRS and CDR2 YFSETQ. DNA of the CDR3: TGCGCCAGCAGCTTGGACCCGGGAACTGAAGCTTTCTTT. As protein: CASSLDPGTEAFF.

V and J are TRBV7-8 and TRBJ2-5; 8 bases line up with TRBD2. Germline lookup yields CDR1 SGHVS and CDR2 FQNEAQ. The CDR3 has 19 amino acids. The ends lost 5 bases at V and 5 bases at J; junction bases unmatched: 22. CDR3 nucleotide sequence: TGTGCCAGCAGCCTAGTCGAACCGGGACTAGATCCTTTTGGGGAGACCCAGTACTTC. This sequence encodes CASSLVEPGLDPFGETQYF. The entire variable domain, with the rest obtained from reference TRBV7-8 and TRBJ2-5, is as follows: GAGVSQSPRYKVAKRGQDVALRCDPISGHVSLFWYQQALGQGPEFLTYFQNEAQLDKSGLPSDRFFAERPEGSVSTLKIQRTQQEDSAVYLCASSLVEPGLDPFGETQYFGPGTRLLVL.

The chain recombines TRBV5-5 with TRBJ2-7, with TRBD2 matching over 7 bases. The junction had 7 bases not matched to a gene; V was cut back by 2 bases and J by 2 bases. This CDR3 comprises 15 residues. CDR1 is SGHKS, CDR2 YYEKEE, per germline (reference sequence). DNA for the CDR3: TGTGCCAGCAGCTTAGCGGGGCCTCTGACCTACGAGCAGTACTTC. It translates to CASSLAGPLTYEQYF.

V usage is TRBV5-1 and J usage is TRBJ2-7; 13 positions match TRBD2. The CDR3 has 18 amino acids. CDR1 is SGHRS, CDR2 YFSETQ, per germline. For the CDR3, the DNA is TGCGCTAATTTTCTATTCTCGGGGGGGACTAGCGGGGCCTACGAGCAGTACTTC. Its translation is CANFLFSGGTSGAYEQYF. Looking up the rest from reference TRBV5-1 and TRBJ2-7 gives the full variable domain: KAGVTQTPRYLIKTRGQQVTLSCSPISGHRSVSWYQQTPGQGLQFLFEYFSETQRNKGNFPGRFSGRQFSNSRSEMNVSTLELGDSALYLCANFLFSGGTSGAYEQYFGPGTRLTVT.

J is TRBJ1-5 and V is TRBV29-1; 7 bases fit TRBD1. The J segment lost 4 bases and the V segment lost 6 bases, leaving 6 bases of the junction unmatched. Per germline, CDR1 SQVTM and CDR2 ANQGSEA. The CDR3 extends over 13 amino acids. The CDR3 sequence: CSVGGGRNQPQHF. The CDR3 DNA reads as TGCAGCGTCGGAGGGGGCCGAAATCAGCCCCAGCATTTT. The whole variable domain, remainder taken from reference TRBV29-1 and TRBJ1-5, is SAVISQKPSRDICQRGTSLTIQCQVDSQVTMMFWYRQQPGQSLTLIATANQGSEATYESGFVIDKFPISRPNLTFSTLTVSNMSPEDSSIYLCSVGGGRNQPQHFGDGTRLSIL.

V and J are TRBV7-9 and TRBJ2-1; 10 nucleotides agree with TRBD2. The CDR3 has 16 residues. V lost 5 bases, J lost 3 bases, and 7 bases stayed unmatched. Germline CDR1 SEHNR, CDR2 FQNEAQ (reference sequence). This CDR3 is CASSDVGLAVYNEQFF. DNA of the CDR3: TGTGCCAGCAGCGACGTAGGACTAGCGGTCTACAATGAGCAGTTCTTC.

The V call is TRBV6-5, the J call TRBJ1-5; 7 positions agree with TRBD1. In germline, CDR1 is MNHEY, CDR2 SVGAGI. J was trimmed by 7 bases and V by 11 bases; bases with no gene match: 11. The CDR3 consists of 13 residues. The CDR3 region has the DNA TGTGCCGGAGGACAGGAAAGGGCCCAGCCCCAGCATTTT. It is translated as CAGGQERAQPQHF.

V and J are TRBV6-6 and TRBJ2-7, with 9 bases lining up with TRBD1. J was trimmed by 4 bases and V by 3 bases; bases with no gene match: 7. Looked up from germline, CDR1 is MNHNY and CDR2 is SVGAGI (reference sequence). CDR3 size: 15 residues. The CDR3 loop is CASSYGGTGRYEQYF. The CDR3 DNA reads TGTGCCAGCAGTTATGGCGGGACAGGGAGGTACGAGCAGTACTTC.

This sequence joins TRBV12-5 and TRBJ1-3, with a weak D call TRBD1 (6 bases). Germline CDR1 reads LGHNT; CDR2 reads FRNRAP. V lost 3 bases and J lost 3, with 9 bases in between. There are 14 residues in the CDR3. The CDR3 DNA reads as TGTGCTAGTGGTTTAGGGGGAAGTGGAAACACCATATATTTT. It yields the protein CASGLGGSGNTIYF.

The chain joins TRBV4-3 to TRBJ1-5; possibly TRBD1 for D (5 bases). Trimming pared 4 bases from V and 2 bases from J, leaving 9 bases between. CDR3 size: 14 residues. CDR1 is LGHNA and CDR2 is YSLEER in the germline V gene. The CDR3 region has the DNA TGCGCCAGCAGCCCAGGGACTCGCAATCAGCCCCAGCATTTT. It yields the protein CASSPGTRNQPQHF.

This chain connects TRBV6-5 to TRBJ1-5; D remains unclear. V shed 2 bases and J shed 6 bases, with 5 bases lying between them. CDR1 and CDR2 (germline): MNHEY, SVGAGI. The CDR3 loop spans 12 amino acids. For the CDR3, the DNA is TGTGCCAGCAGTTACCGGTTTCAGCCCCAGCATTTT. Translated, it gives CASSYRFQPQHF.

The V gene is TRBV5-1, the J gene TRBJ2-2; D is unresolved. The CDR3 has 17 residues. Germline CDR1 reads SGHRS; CDR2 reads YFSETQ. The V gene lost 5 bases and the J gene lost 0 bases, with 17 bases spanning the gap. CDR3: CASRLMNPVTNTGELFF. The CDR3 DNA is TGCGCCAGCAGATTGATGAACCCAGTGACGAACACCGGGGAGCTGTTTTTT.

The V and J genes are TRBV15 and TRBJ1-3; TRBD1 is a possible D gene (5 bases). Germline loops: CDR1 LNHNV, CDR2 YYDKDF (reference sequence). The CDR3 covers 17 residues. Trimming cost V 0 bases and J 3 bases, with 15 bases left between them. CDR3 sequence (DNA): TGTGCCACCAGCAGAGACCCCTTGGGGGGGTATGGAAACACCATATATTTT. Protein product: CATSRDPLGGYGNTIYF.

The V call is TRBV23-1, the J call TRBJ2-7; 7 nucleotides align to TRBD1. TRBV23-1 is an ORF, with its function uncertain. The CDR3 has 14 amino acids. After removal of 4 bases from V and 2 bases from J, the junction contained 5 bases not matched to a gene. CDR3 residues: CASSLRTGPYEQYF. The CDR3, as DNA: TGCGCCAGCAGTCTCCGGACAGGACCCTACGAGCAGTACTTC.

The V gene is TRBV10-2, the J gene TRBJ2-1; 9 nucleotides align to TRBD2. CDR1 and CDR2 from the germline V gene are WSHSY and SAAADI. The CDR3 runs 16 residues. V lost 3 bases and J lost 4; bases outside the gene matches: 7. The CDR3 DNA reads as TGCGCCAGCAGTGACCCCCCTAGCGGGGATTACAATGAGCAGTTCTTC. Protein product: CASSDPPSGDYNEQFF.